The 29 T cell receptor beta chains reported below all come from one sample, sequenced in a study of T cell changes during pregnancy in multiple sclerosis. Libraries were prepared by immunoSEQ multiplex PCR; TCRdb keeps only in-frame clonotypes and omits some of them. Of roughly 67,000 clones in the sample, approximately 91% were seen once. The sequences come from peripheral blood, collected in the second trimester of pregnancy. The receptors were sampled from a female donor with multiple sclerosis, enrolled in a pregnancy study.

The chain is built from TRBV7-2 and TRBJ2-3, with 8 positions matching TRBD2. The CDR3 spans 18 residues. The germline V gene encodes CDR1 SGHTA and CDR2 FQGNSA. V lost 1 base to trimming and J lost 3 bases; unmatched junction nucleotides: 12. CDR3 region: CASSLVPSSGVRTDTQYF. DNA for the CDR3: TGTGCCAGCAGCTTAGTCCCGAGTAGCGGGGTTAGAACAGATACGCAGTATTTT.

This chain uses TRBV9 with TRBJ1-5; 9 positions match TRBD1. Per the germline V gene, CDR1 is SGDLS and CDR2 is YYNGEE. The V and J ends lost 4 bases and 2 bases, in that order; junction bases with no gene match: 4. The CDR3 spans 15 residues. Here the CDR3 reads CASSRTGDGNQPQHF. CDR3 coding DNA: TGTGCCAGCAGCCGGACAGGGGATGGCAATCAGCCCCAGCATTTT.

J is TRBJ1-2 and V is TRBV5-6; no clear D gene. V was trimmed by 2 bases and J by 13 bases, leaving 15 bases between them. The CDR3 contains 12 residues. In germline, CDR1 is SGHDT, CDR2 YYEEEE. CDR3 in DNA: TGTGCCAGCAGCTTTGTTCTTACCCCGGGCACCTTC. Its protein is CASSFVLTPGTF.

The chain links TRBV18 to TRBJ1-6, with TRBD1 matching over 8 bases. Unmatched junction bases numbered 6, after V lost 5 bases and J lost 9 bases. The CDR3 sequence is 14 residues long. Looked up from germline, CDR1 is KGHSH and CDR2 is LQKENI. CDR3 nucleotide sequence: TGTGCCAGCTCAGCAGGGGGCTTGAGTTCACCCCTCCACTTT. It yields the protein CASSAGGLSSPLHF.

V is TRBV21-1 and J is TRBJ1-4. TRBV21-1 is classified as a pseudogene. The CDR3 runs 14 residues. CDR3 nucleotide sequence: TGTGCCAGCAGCAAATTCAGCGGAGATGAAAAACTGTTTTTT. Translated: CASSKFSGDEKLFF.

The V gene is TRBV30, the J gene TRBJ2-1; 11 bases map to TRBD2. In germline, CDR1 is GTSNPN, CDR2 SVGIG (reference sequence). CDR3 size: 15 residues. V was clipped by 3 bases and J by 5 bases; unmatched bases: 6. For the CDR3, the DNA is TGTGCCTGGAGGGAAACTAGCGGGGGTAACAATGAGCAGTTCTTC. It encodes CAWRETSGGNNEQFF.

The V call is TRBV18, the J call TRBJ2-1, with D tentatively TRBD2 (6 bases). The germline CDR1 and CDR2 sequences are KGHSH and LQKENI. The CDR3 is made up of 15 amino acids. V shed 3 bases and J shed 4 bases, with 13 bases lying between them. CDR3 in DNA: TGTGCCAGCTCACCCCCCGGGACTGGATACAATGAGCAGTTCTTC. Its protein is CASSPPGTGYNEQFF. The entire variable domain, with the rest obtained from reference TRBV18 and TRBJ2-1, is as follows: NAGVMQNPRHLVRRRGQEARLRCSPMKGHSHVYWYRQLPEEGLKFMVYLQKENIIDESGMPKERFSAEFPKEGPSILRIQQVVRGDSAAYFCASSPPGTGYNEQFFGPGTRLTVL.

CDR3 loop: CAWGRTGASSYEQYF. In DNA, the CDR3 is TGTGCCTGGGGACGTACAGGGGCCAGCTCCTACGAGCAGTACTTC. This chain links TRBV30 with TRBJ2-7; 7 bases are shared with TRBD1. After removal of 5 bases from V and 0 bases from J, the junction contained 10 bases not matched to a gene. CDR1 is GTSNPN, CDR2 SVGIG, per germline (reference sequence). The CDR3 sequence is 15 residues long.

The V and J genes are TRBV11-3 and TRBJ1-1; no clear D. The germline V gene has CDR1 SGHNT and CDR2 YENEEA. This CDR3 is 13 amino acids long. Trimming left V 1 base short and J 5 bases short, with 8 bases between. The CDR3 DNA is TGTGCCAGCAGCTTAGTCGAGGGAACTGAAGCTTTCTTT. Translation: CASSLVEGTEAFF.

The rearrangement links TRBV5-1 to TRBJ2-7, with 7 bases identical to TRBD2. The V and J ends lost 2 bases and 1 base, in that order; junction bases with no gene match: 15. CDR1 SGHRS and CDR2 YFSETQ come from the germline V gene. CDR3 size: 18 residues. The CDR3 DNA is TGCGCCAGCAGCTTATTCCCCCGGGGCGGGAGTTCGTCCTACGAGCAGTACTTC. Residues: CASSLFPRGGSSSYEQYF.

The J gene is TRBJ2-7, the V gene TRBV28; maybe TRBD1 (6 bases). Trimming took off 1 base at V and 2 bases at J, with 12 bases between the two ends. Germline CDR1 is MDHEN and CDR2 is SYDVKM. The CDR3 consists of 15 residues. CDR3 sequence reads: CASSLSKDSTYEQYF. In DNA, the CDR3 is TGTGCCAGCAGTTTATCCAAGGACAGTACCTACGAGCAGTACTTC.

V and J are TRBV6-1 and TRBJ1-4; D perhaps matches TRBD1 (5 bases). V was shortened by 0 bases and J by 12 bases, with 8 bases between the two germline ends. Looked up from germline, CDR1 is MNHNS and CDR2 is SASEGT. This CDR3 comprises 12 residues. The CDR3 here is CASSEAGPELFF. CDR3 bases: TGTGCCAGCAGTGAAGCGGGGCCGGAACTGTTTTTT.

The chain combines TRBV19 with TRBJ1-6; unclear D gene. Germline V gene lookup returns CDR1 LNHDA and CDR2 SQIVND (reference sequence). The CDR3 extends over 15 amino acids. Trimming removed 5 bases from V and 13 bases from J, with 21 bases in between. The CDR3 coding sequence is TGTGCCAGTAGTCTAACCTCGGGTGCAAGGAGGCCCCTCCACTTT. Encoded protein: CASSLTSGARRPLHF.

In its sample, this clone was seen a few times. The J gene is TRBJ2-2, the V gene TRBV5-5, with a possible D match to TRBD1 (5 bases). Germline CDR1 reads SGHKS; CDR2 reads YYEKEE (reference sequence). V was cut by 0 bases and J by 7 bases, with 10 bases left in between. The CDR3 contains 14 residues. CDR3 sequence reads: CASSLVRVGGELFF. CDR3 bases: TGTGCCAGCAGCTTGGTCAGGGTTGGCGGGGAGCTGTTTTTT.

The count of this clone is one. The chain combines TRBV12-5 with TRBJ1-2; 8 bases align to TRBD1. Germline V lookup: CDR1 LGHNT, CDR2 FRNRAP. V dropped 5 bases and J dropped 5; count of bases not matched to a gene: 13. The CDR3 is 16 residues long. CDR3: CASGAMVGQGLYGYTF. The CDR3 bases are TGTGCTAGTGGTGCAATGGTCGGACAGGGTCTTTATGGCTACACCTTC.

The chain joins TRBV5-1 to TRBJ1-5; D gene uncertain. The CDR3 extends over 16 amino acids. CDR1 and CDR2 from the germline V gene are SGHRS and YFSETQ. The V and J ends lost 4 bases and 3 bases respectively, with 17 bases between them. The CDR3 is CASSPSEGRDNQPQHF. The CDR3 bases are TGCGCCAGCAGCCCCTCCGAGGGTCGTGACAATCAGCCCCAGCATTTT.

The rearrangement uses TRBV6-1 and TRBJ2-7; a possible D gene is TRBD1 (8 bases). The germline V gene has CDR1 MNHNS and CDR2 SASEGT. The length of the CDR3 is 14 residues. Deletions cut 5 bases from V and 3 bases from J, with 14 bases between. The CDR3, as DNA: TGTGCCAGCAGTCTAACAGGGGGGGGCTACGAGCAGTACTTC. Translation: CASSLTGGGYEQYF.

The chain has TRBV6-9 and TRBJ2-2; D uncertain. The CDR3 loop spans 13 amino acids. The V gene's germline CDR1 is MNHGY and CDR2 SVAAGI. V was shortened by 4 bases and J by 5 bases, with 8 bases between the two germline ends. The CDR3 region has the DNA TGTGCCAGCAGTTCCTCTGAGACCGGGGAGCTGTTTTTT. This codes for CASSSSETGELFF.

The chain combines TRBV13 with TRBJ2-3, with 8 bases lining up with TRBD2. J was trimmed by 0 bases and V by 4 bases; bases with no gene match: 9. Germline CDR1 and CDR2: PRHDT and FYEKMQ (reference sequence). The CDR3 consists of 17 residues. The CDR3 protein is CASSSTSGGPSTDTQYF. The CDR3, as DNA: TGTGCCAGCAGCTCCACTAGCGGAGGGCCTAGCACAGATACGCAGTATTTT.

The rearrangement joins TRBV7-8 to TRBJ2-7, with 13 bases identical to TRBD2. Germline CDR1 and CDR2: SGHVS and FQNEAQ. Trimming took 5 bases from V and 3 from J; bases not matched to a gene: 4. The CDR3 sequence is 15 residues long. The chain's CDR3 is CASSEGLAGLYEQYF. The CDR3 DNA reads as TGTGCCAGCAGCGAGGGACTAGCGGGACTCTACGAGCAGTACTTC. Filled out from reference TRBV7-8 and TRBJ2-7, the complete variable domain reads GAGVSQSPRYKVAKRGQDVALRCDPISGHVSLFWYQQALGQGPEFLTYFQNEAQLDKSGLPSDRFFAERPEGSVSTLKIQRTQQEDSAVYLCASSEGLAGLYEQYFGPGTRLTVT.

The chain has TRBV5-4 and TRBJ2-3; TRBD2 agrees at 8 bases. From germline, CDR1 is SGHNT and CDR2 YYREEE (reference sequence). Trimming at V came to 6 bases and at J to 1 base, leaving 7 bases not matched to a gene. CDR3 size: 15 residues. The chain's CDR3 is CASNTGTRGTDTQYF. The CDR3 nucleotides read TGTGCCAGCAACACCGGGACTAGAGGCACAGATACGCAGTATTTT.

The gene calls are TRBV12-5 and TRBJ1-2; D gene ambiguous. With 1 base removed from V and 8 bases from J, the gap between germline ends came to 14 bases. The CDR3 has 14 amino acids. Germline loops: CDR1 LGHNT, CDR2 FRNRAP. The CDR3 DNA reads TGTGCTAGTGGTTTGGACGGGTCCGCCGAGGGCTACACCTTC. This encodes CASGLDGSAEGYTF.

This chain connects TRBV11-1 to TRBJ2-7; 11 bases line up with TRBD2. V shed 3 bases, J shed 3 bases, and the junction held 10 bases outside the gene matches. There are 17 residues in the CDR3. CDR1 and CDR2 from the germline V gene are SGHAT and FQDESV (reference sequence). The CDR3 loop reads CASSFTTSGSMIYEQYF. The DNA for the CDR3 is TGTGCCAGCAGCTTTACAACTAGCGGGAGTATGATCTACGAGCAGTACTTC.

The rearrangement joins TRBV11-2 to TRBJ2-7; 10 bases agree with TRBD1. The germline gives CDR1 SGHAT, CDR2 FQNNGV. This CDR3 has 15 residues. The V segment lost 2 bases and the J segment 1 base; nucleotides outside the gene matches: 2. CDR3: CASSLWGQGSYEQYF. The DNA for the CDR3 is TGTGCCAGCAGCTTATGGGGACAGGGGTCCTACGAGCAGTACTTC.

The chain uses TRBV5-6 and TRBJ1-5; 7 positions agree with TRBD1. The germline V gene encodes CDR1 SGHDT and CDR2 YYEEEE. V shed 1 base and J 2 bases; nucleotides not matched to a gene: 6. The CDR3 contains 16 residues. The CDR3 spells CASSLNPGQGNQPQHF. The CDR3 region has the DNA TGTGCCAGCAGCTTGAATCCAGGACAGGGCAATCAGCCCCAGCATTTT.

The V gene is TRBV7-2, the J gene TRBJ2-2, with TRBD1 identical over 9 bases. Germline V gene lookup returns CDR1 SGHTA and CDR2 FQGNSA. The length of the CDR3 is 18 residues. V gave up 5 bases and J gave up 2 bases; unmatched junction bases: 12. The CDR3 coding sequence is TGTGCCAGCAGCAAACCAATCCGGGACAGGGTAAACACCGGGGAGCTGTTTTTT. Translated, it gives CASSKPIRDRVNTGELFF.

V gene TRBV10-3 combines with J gene TRBJ2-1; 10 bases line up with TRBD2. J gave up 4 bases and V 3 bases, and 12 bases lay outside the gene matches. CDR3 length equals 18 residues. CDR1 ENHRY and CDR2 SYGVKD come from the germline V gene. In nucleotides, the CDR3 is TGTGCCATCAGTGACCCCAGGTTAGCGGGGGGAATTTACAATGAGCAGTTCTTC. Amino acids: CAISDPRLAGGIYNEQFF.

This chain links TRBV11-2 with TRBJ1-5; TRBD1 might be the D (6 bases). V lost 1 base and J lost 0, with 10 bases in between. The CDR3 is made up of 16 amino acids. Germline values: CDR1 SGHAT, CDR2 FQNNGV. The CDR3 region is CASSLGTGYSNQPQHF. The CDR3 nucleotides are TGTGCCAGCAGCTTAGGAACAGGGTATAGCAATCAGCCCCAGCATTTT.

The chain is built from TRBV7-8 and TRBJ2-7, with 15 bases matching TRBD2. CDR3 length: 16 amino acids. CDR1 SGHVS and CDR2 FQNEAQ come from the germline V gene. The V gene end was trimmed by 5 bases and the J gene end by 3 bases; junction bases not matched to a gene: 5. The CDR3 coding sequence is TGTGCCAGCAGCAATGGACTAGCGGGGGGGTACTACGAGCAGTACTTC. This encodes CASSNGLAGGYYEQYF.